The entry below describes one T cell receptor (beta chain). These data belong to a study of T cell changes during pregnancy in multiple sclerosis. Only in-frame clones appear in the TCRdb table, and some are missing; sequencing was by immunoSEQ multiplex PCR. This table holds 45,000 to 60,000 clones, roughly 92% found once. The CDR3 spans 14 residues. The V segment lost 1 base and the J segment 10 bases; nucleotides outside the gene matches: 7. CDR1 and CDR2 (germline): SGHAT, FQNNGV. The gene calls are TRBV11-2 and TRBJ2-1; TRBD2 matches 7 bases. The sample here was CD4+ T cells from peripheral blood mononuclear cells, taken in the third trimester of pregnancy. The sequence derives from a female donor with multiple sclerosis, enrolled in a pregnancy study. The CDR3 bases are TGTGCCAGCAGCTTAGGGTGGGGAGCGGGGGAGCAGTTCTTC. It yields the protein CASSLGWGAGEQFF.